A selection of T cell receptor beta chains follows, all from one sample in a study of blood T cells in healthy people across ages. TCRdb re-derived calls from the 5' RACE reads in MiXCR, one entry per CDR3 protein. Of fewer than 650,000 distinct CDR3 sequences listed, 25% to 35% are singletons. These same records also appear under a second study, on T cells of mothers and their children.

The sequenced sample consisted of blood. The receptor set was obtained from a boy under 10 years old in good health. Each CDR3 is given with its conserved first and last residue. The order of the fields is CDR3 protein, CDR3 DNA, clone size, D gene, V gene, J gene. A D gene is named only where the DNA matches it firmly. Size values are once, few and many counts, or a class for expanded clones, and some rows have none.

CDR3: CATSDGTAQETQYF
DNA: TGTGCCACCAGTGATGGGACAGCCCAAGAGACCCAGTACTTC
size: few
D: TRBD1
V: TRBV24-1
J: TRBJ2-5

CDR3: CATSRGVYEQYF
DNA: TGTGCCACCAGCAGAGGCGTCTACGAGCAGTACTTC
size: .
D: .
V: TRBV15
J: TRBJ2-7

CDR3: CASREGTVLSSVWGTEAFF
DNA: TGTGCCAGCAGAGAAGGGACAGTTTTATCCTCGGTTTGGGGCACTGAAGCTTTCTTT
size: few
D: TRBD1
V: TRBV12-3/TRBV12-4
J: TRBJ1-1

CDR3: CASSLRLGGEAYNEQFF
DNA: TGCGCCAGCAGTTTGAGATTGGGGGGCGAAGCCTACAATGAGCAGTTCTTC
size: .
D: .
V: TRBV5-1
J: TRBJ2-1

CDR3: CASSTRFTSGSPYEQYF
DNA: TGTGCCAGCAGTACTCGATTCACTAGCGGGAGCCCCTACGAGCAGTACTTC
size: .
D: TRBD2
V: TRBV27
J: TRBJ2-7

CDR3: CASSPPGGGSDTQYF
DNA: TGTGCCAGCAGCCCCCCCGGCGGGGGGTCAGATACGCAGTATTTT
size: .
D: TRBD2
V: TRBV9
J: TRBJ2-3

CDR3: CASSRDSGPYEQYF
DNA: TGTGCCAGCAGCCGGGACAGTGGGCCCTACGAGCAGTACTTC
size: .
D: TRBD1
V: TRBV12-3/TRBV12-4
J: TRBJ2-7

CDR3: CSVERRGRALETQYF
DNA: TGCAGCGTAGAGAGACGCGGGAGGGCTTTAGAGACCCAGTACTTC
size: .
D: TRBD2
V: TRBV29-1
J: TRBJ2-5

CDR3: CASSAAGGQETQYF
DNA: TGCGCCAGCAGTGCAGCGGGGGGACAAGAGACCCAGTACTTC
size: many
D: TRBD2
V: TRBV10-2
J: TRBJ2-5

CDR3: CASTGYAGELFF
DNA: TGTGCCAGTACAGGGTACGCCGGGGAGCTGTTTTTT
size: few
D: .
V: TRBV19
J: TRBJ2-2

CDR3: CASGRGELFF
DNA: TGTGCCAGTGGGAGGGGGGAGCTGTTTTTT
size: few
D: .
V: TRBV6-5
J: TRBJ2-2

CDR3: CASSRLAGRQETQYF
DNA: TGTGCCAGCAGTCGACTAGCGGGGAGACAAGAGACCCAGTACTTC
size: .
D: TRBD2
V: TRBV27
J: TRBJ2-5

CDR3: CASSSIAGGGELFF
DNA: TGTGCCAGCAGCTCGATCGCGGGTGGCGGGGAGCTGTTTTTT
size: .
D: .
V: TRBV5-5
J: TRBJ2-2

CDR3: CASSYDQGKAGYTF
DNA: TGTGCCAGCAGCTATGACCAGGGGAAGGCCGGCTACACCTTC
size: .
D: .
V: TRBV9
J: TRBJ1-2

CDR3: CASSKKGVPTSGRITGELFF
DNA: TGTGCCAGCAGCAAAAAGGGGGTCCCGACTAGCGGGAGAATCACCGGGGAGCTGTTTTTT
size: .
D: .
V: TRBV21-1
J: TRBJ2-2

CDR3: CASSLDTRAKNIQYF
DNA: TGTGCCAGCAGCCTAGATACTAGGGCCAAAAACATTCAGTACTTC
size: .
D: .
V: TRBV3-1
J: TRBJ2-4

CDR3: CASSIFAGPGLKGYTF
DNA: TGTGCCAGTAGTATTTTCGCAGGGCCAGGTTTGAAAGGCTACACCTTC
size: few
D: .
V: TRBV19
J: TRBJ1-2

CDR3: CASSLLLWVRGDSYEQYF
DNA: TGTGCCAGCAGTCTACTTCTCTGGGTCCGGGGGGACTCCTACGAGCAGTACTTC
size: .
D: TRBD2
V: TRBV6-2/TRBV6-3
J: TRBJ2-7

CDR3: CASSLARGEAFF
DNA: TGTGCCAGCAGTCTCGCAAGAGGCGAAGCTTTCTTT
size: few
D: .
V: TRBV6-1
J: TRBJ1-1

CDR3: CTARASGGNEQFF
DNA: TGCACCGCCCGTGCTAGCGGGGGCAATGAGCAGTTCTTC
size: few
D: TRBD2
V: TRBV29-1
J: TRBJ2-1

CDR3: CASSPTPSVNYGYTF
DNA: TGTGCCAGCAGCCCGACCCCCTCCGTTAACTATGGCTACACCTTC
size: few
D: .
V: TRBV7-2
J: TRBJ1-2

CDR3: CSSAGGPYNEQFF
DNA: TGCAGTTCAGCGGGAGGGCCCTACAATGAGCAGTTCTTC
size: many
D: TRBD2
V: TRBV20-1
J: TRBJ2-1

CDR3: CASSLRPGLAGQNEQYF
DNA: TGCGCCAGCAGCCTTAGGCCGGGACTAGCGGGGCAGAACGAGCAGTACTTC
size: .
D: TRBD2
V: TRBV5-1
J: TRBJ2-7

CDR3: CASSQDNPPSNEQFF
DNA: TGTGCCAGCAGCCAAGATAACCCCCCGTCAAATGAGCAGTTCTTC
size: .
D: .
V: TRBV14
J: TRBJ2-1

CDR3: CATSRDWLRERPKNIQYF
DNA: TGTGCCACCAGCAGAGATTGGTTGCGGGAAAGGCCCAAAAACATTCAGTACTTC
size: .
D: .
V: TRBV15
J: TRBJ2-4

CDR3: CASSSRGPMNTEAFF
DNA: TGTGCCAGCAGCTCCCGGGGACCGATGAACACTGAAGCTTTCTTT
size: .
D: .
V: TRBV7-9
J: TRBJ1-1

CDR3: CASSTFWRANSYNEQFF
DNA: TGTGCCAGCAGTACCTTTTGGCGGGCGAATTCCTACAATGAGCAGTTCTTC
size: few
D: .
V: TRBV6-1
J: TRBJ2-1